This T cell receptor (beta chain) came from a study of PD-L1 blockade in urothelial cancer. In the study overall: Specimens of blood held a median count of 141,255 T cells.

Stated time point: pretreatment peripheral blood. CDR3 length: 13 amino acids. The germline V gene has CDR1 SQVTM and CDR2 ANQGSEA. V trimming: 4 bases; J trimming: 3 bases; junction bases outside the gene matches: 6. Sequencing used immunoSEQ multiplex PCR; TCRdb keeps in-frame clones, though not all of them. The data show around 130,000 clones, roughly 83% seen once. Study-level results: Tumor-associated clones in the blood of durable-benefit patients grew more at 3 weeks.

As for this clone: Its antigen is undetermined.

This TCR came from a man aged 50-59 years with urothelial cancer. The material was PBMCs, obtained around atezolizumab (anti-PD-L1) treatment. The chain has TRBV29-1 and TRBJ2-7; 7 bases are shared with TRBD2. CDR3 sequence reads: CSVGAGSGYEQYF. The CDR3 nucleotides are TGCAGCGTTGGAGCGGGATCGGGCTACGAGCAGTACTTC.